Following are 20 T cell receptor beta chains from one sample sequenced in a study of monozygotic twins with inflammatory bowel disease. TCRdb re-called the 5' RACE reads; one entry per CDR3 protein, DNA not given. In total, the table holds around 380,000 distinct CDR3 sequences. The sequenced material came from blood. Receptors originate from a human donor with ulcerative colitis or Crohn's disease, or a healthy co-twin of an affected twin (not recorded which).

V is TRBV5-1 and J is TRBJ1-1; the TRBD1 assignment by TCRdb is unverifiable without DNA. The CDR3 consists of 13 residues. Germline CDR1 is SGHRS and CDR2 is YFSETQ. The CDR3 here is CASSFTGNTEAFF. The full variable domain, with the rest looked up from reference TRBV5-1 and TRBJ1-1, is KAGVTQTPRYLIKTRGQQVTLSCSPISGHRSVSWYQQTPGQGLQFLFEYFSETQRNKGNFPGRFSGRQFSNSRSEMNVSTLELGDSALYLCASSFTGNTEAFFGQGTRLTVV.

The chain employs TRBV29-1 and TRBJ2-3; the TRBD2 assignment by TCRdb is unverifiable without DNA. The length of the CDR3 is 16 residues. Germline CDR1 SQVTM, CDR2 ANQGSEA. CDR3 region: CSVGFRLAGSTDTQYF.

CDR3 amino acids: CASSASYNEQFF. The chain couples TRBV13 to TRBJ2-1. In germline, CDR1 is PRHDT, CDR2 FYEKMQ (reference sequence). This CDR3 has 12 residues. The full variable domain, completed using reference TRBV13 and TRBJ2-1, is AAGVIQSPRHLIKEKRETATLKCYPIPRHDTVYWYQQGPGQDPQFLISFYEKMQSDKGSIPDRFSAQQFSDYHSELNMSSLELGDSALYFCASSASYNEQFFGPGTRLTVL.

The gene calls are TRBV7-8 and TRBJ2-1; TCRdb's assignment of TRBD1 cannot be checked, as there is no DNA. Looked up from germline, CDR1 is SGHVS and CDR2 is FQNEAQ. This CDR3 is 15 amino acids long. The CDR3 loop is CASNPLASSYNEQFF.

V gene TRBV5-1 combines with J gene TRBJ2-1; absent DNA, TCRdb's TRBD1 call cannot be checked. Germline CDR1 SGHRS, CDR2 YFSETQ. This CDR3 has 16 amino acids. Here the CDR3 reads CASSWYRVQVADEQFF. Combining the CDR3 with reference TRBV5-1 and TRBJ2-1 gives the whole variable domain KAGVTQTPRYLIKTRGQQVTLSCSPISGHRSVSWYQQTPGQGLQFLFEYFSETQRNKGNFPGRFSGRQFSNSRSEMNVSTLELGDSALYLCASSWYRVQVADEQFFGPGTRLTVL.

This rearrangement joins TRBV20-1 to TRBJ2-1; without DNA, the TCRdb call of TRBD1 cannot be checked. The CDR3 spans 15 residues. From germline, CDR1 is DFQATT and CDR2 SNEGSKA (reference sequence). The CDR3 loop is CSADHYRGREGEQFF.

V gene TRBV5-1 combines with J gene TRBJ2-2; the TCRdb call, TRBD2, lacks DNA for checking. The germline V gene has CDR1 SGHRS and CDR2 YFSETQ. The CDR3 sequence is 14 residues long. This CDR3 is CASRTSGSTGELFF.

This chain links TRBV4-3 with TRBJ2-2; lacking DNA, the TRBD2 call made by TCRdb goes unchecked. Germline assignment: CDR1 LGHNA and CDR2 YSLEER. This CDR3 is built from 18 residues. The CDR3 sequence is CASSQDRVAGMNTGELFF.

This rearrangement joins TRBV19 to TRBJ1-5; without DNA, the TCRdb call of TRBD1 cannot be checked. CDR1 LNHDA and CDR2 SQIVND come from the germline V gene (reference sequence). The CDR3 length is 17 residues. The CDR3 loop reads CVSNVWQGAIRGQPQHF.

V usage is TRBV5-1 and J usage is TRBJ2-1; the TCRdb D gene call, TRBD2, has no DNA to confirm it. Germline values: CDR1 SGHRS, CDR2 YFSETQ. The CDR3 covers 13 residues. This chain's CDR3 is CASSSLAKDEQFF.

The chain couples TRBV7-6 to TRBJ2-5; TCRdb reports TRBD2, a call that lacks DNA to check it against. The length of the CDR3 is 17 residues. Germline values: CDR1 SGHVS, CDR2 FNYEAQ. CDR3 protein: CASSSLRTSETGETQYF. Full variable domain (outside the CDR3, taken from reference TRBV7-6 and TRBJ2-5): GAGVSQSPRYKVTKRGQDVALRCDPISGHVSLYWYRQALGQGPEFLTYFNYEAQQDKSGLPNDRFSAERPEGSISTLTIQRTEQRDSAMYRCASSSLRTSETGETQYFGPGTRLLVL.

The chain combines TRBV29-1 with TRBJ2-5. This CDR3 contains 16 residues. Germline CDR1 reads SQVTM; CDR2 reads ANQGSEA. CDR3 protein: CSVEEVDKEIQETQYF.

The chain couples TRBV7-2 to TRBJ1-1. CDR1 and CDR2 from the germline V gene are SGHTA and FQGNSA. CDR3 length: 13 residues. The chain's CDR3 is CASSPYRNTEAFF.

The genes are TRBV20-1 and TRBJ2-7. Germline V gives CDR1 DFQATT, CDR2 SNEGSKA (reference sequence). The CDR3 runs 13 residues. The CDR3 spells CSAVMDSSYEQYF.

The V and J genes are TRBV11-2 and TRBJ1-1. The CDR3 is made up of 14 amino acids. From germline, CDR1 is SGHAT and CDR2 FQNNGV. CDR3 protein: CASSYLRSATEAFF.

The gene calls are TRBV15 and TRBJ1-4. The CDR3 is 16 amino acids. Germline values: CDR1 LNHNV, CDR2 YYDKDF (reference sequence). CDR3 amino acids: CATSRDRAATNEKLFF.

The chain is built from TRBV15 and TRBJ1-6. The CDR3 extends over 12 amino acids. The germline gives CDR1 LNHNV, CDR2 YYDKDF (reference sequence). The CDR3 loop reads CATGSGNSPLHF.

This chain joins TRBV7-6 and TRBJ2-4; TCRdb's D call of TRBD2 is untestable without DNA. The CDR3 runs 16 residues. CDR1 is SGHVS and CDR2 is FNYEAQ in the germline V gene. The CDR3 spells CASSANSGTRENIQYF.

The rearrangement links TRBV28 to TRBJ1-1. This CDR3 has 15 residues. The germline CDR1 and CDR2 sequences are MDHEN and SYDVKM. The CDR3 loop is CASSLFPTLNTEAFF.

The chain recombines TRBV7-9 with TRBJ2-1. CDR3 length: 13 residues. The germline V gene encodes CDR1 SEHNR and CDR2 FQNEAQ (reference sequence). The CDR3 region is CASMLAGVSEQFF.